This T cell receptor beta chain derives from a study of blood T cell repertoires in COVID-19 (dated by TCRdb to the early 2020s). At the level of the whole study: The collaborator samples originated in the United States, Italy and Spain and spanned the acute and convalescent phases of COVID-19. The repertoires were released in a freely available public database intended as a resource for research on the immune response to SARS-CoV-2. HLA class I and class II types, where available, came from metadata supplied by the sample provider rather than from assay-based typing. Sample metadata almost always included a de-identified subject ID, COVID-19 status, age in years and sex. The material from the prospective study consisted of cDNA or gDNA derived from T cells, B-cell-depleted T cells, or PBMCs. Samples were obtained from the ongoing ImmuneRACE study (first 160 participants) and from 1,254 subjects provided by 6 global collaborators. Subjects who had been exposed to COVID-19, were actively infected with it, or had recovered from it provided the deeply sampled blood TCRbeta repertoires that made up the dataset. What the authors observed across the whole study: How much clinical and demographic metadata was included differed by source and by participant, and the metadata was provided uncurated.

The immunoSEQ Assay, a bias-controlled multiplex PCR, was used to amplify TCRbeta CDR3 regions from genomic DNA. The paper's processing steps were these. The number of nucleated cells in each sample was estimated by amplification of reference gene primers within the assay. To quantify the absolute abundance of each unique TCRbeta CDR3 rearrangement, sequence reads were collapsed and filtered. Productive Simpson clonality was computed per sample as the square root of Simpson's diversity index over productive rearrangements. This immuneACCESS table, as held by TCRdb, lists in-frame sequences with V and J called but not all clones. Of the missing ones, under half trace to an unresolved V gene in checked studies; the others have no known cause. V and J calls and clone size follow that table, whereas D and trimming were derived from the DNA. For this sample the table gives tens of thousands of clones, of which approximately 91% were detected only once. Jointly, the top ten make up approximately 3.6% of the sample.

This clone was picked up one time. Its antigen has not been determined. No base quality values were provided; no much bigger clone lies one nucleotide off. The collaborating institutions used their own protocols to collect whole blood in K2EDTA tubes. For TCRbeta analysis, collaborators shipped samples in one of three forms: frozen whole blood, isolated PBMCs, or DNA extracted from either of those sample types. Via the germline V gene, CDR1 is SQVTM and CDR2 ANQGSEA. Trimming takes 5 bases from V and 0 bases from J, and the germline ends sit 16 bases apart. The cysteine opens and the phenylalanine closes a CDR3 of 15 amino acids. The DNA shown is the 45-base CDR3, in frame from base 1.

The sequenced sample was peripheral blood. The sequence came from a woman aged 65 to 85 with acute or convalescent COVID-19. The sequence joins TRBV29-1 to TRBJ1-1; a weak D assignment points to TRBD1 (5 bases agree). The CDR3 reads CSVPRQKLLNTEAFF. At the DNA level, the sequence is TGCAGCGTTCCCCGACAGAAACTTTTGAACACTGAAGCTTTCTTT.